This T cell receptor beta chain stems from a study of OX40 agonist ivuxolimab in advanced cancers. Study in general: The patients received ivuxolimab by intravenous route every 2 weeks at 0.01 to 10 mg/kg. Study-wide results and limits: CD8+ T cells averaged more expanded clones than CD4+. Among the nonresponders, some also had low normalized T-cell clonal expansion.

Regarding this clone: What it binds is not known.

V shed 5 bases, J shed 7 bases, and the junction held 21 bases outside the gene matches. Germline CDR1 reads SEHNR; CDR2 reads FQNEAQ (reference sequence). This CDR3 spans 18 amino acids. Clones were sequenced by immunoSEQ multiplex PCR, and TCRdb holds only the in-frame ones, with some missing. Of tens of thousands of clones detected, about 89% appear once; the ten largest clones hold around 1.5%. Material: CD4+ or CD8+ T cells sorted from blood, obtained in a trial of the OX40 agonist ivuxolimab. This TCR came from an adult with an advanced solid tumor such as melanoma, head and neck, liver or kidney cancer. The chain joins TRBV7-9 to TRBJ1-2; 8 positions agree with TRBD1. CDR3 sequence: CASSPGRSGGAESAGYTF. DNA for the CDR3: TGTGCCAGCAGCCCCGGACGGTCAGGGGGCGCCGAGTCCGCTGGCTACACCTTC. The full variable domain, its missing parts supplied by reference TRBV7-9 and TRBJ1-2, is DTGVSQNPRHKITKRGQNVTFRCDPISEHNRLYWYRQTLGQGPEFLTYFQNEAQLEKSRLLSDRFSAERPKGSFSTLEIQRTEQGDSAMYLCASSPGRSGGAESAGYTFGSGTRLTVV.